Listed here are 11 T cell receptor beta chains from one sample, sequenced in a study of blood T cell repertoires in COVID-19. Libraries were prepared by immunoSEQ multiplex PCR; TCRdb keeps only in-frame clonotypes and omits some of them. This sample has approximately 56,000 clones, with 81% found just once. Sequences were obtained from peripheral blood. These receptors were obtained from a woman aged 80 or older with COVID-19, enrolled during active disease.

The chain uses TRBV6-5 and TRBJ2-3; D uncertain. The CDR3 covers 14 residues. CDR1 MNHEY and CDR2 SVGAGI come from the germline V gene. V was trimmed by 4 bases and J by 3 bases, leaving 11 bases between them. DNA for the CDR3: TGTGCCAGCAGTTTTTTCCCAGAAACAGATACGCAGTATTTT. Translated, it gives CASSFFPETDTQYF.

V usage is TRBV18 and J usage is TRBJ2-3, with 8 bases that match TRBD2. Trimming removed 3 bases from V and 12 bases from J; junction bases left unmatched: 11. CDR3 size: 14 residues. Looked up from germline, CDR1 is KGHSH and CDR2 is LQKENI. CDR3 nucleotides: TGTGCCAGCTCACCCGACGGGTCCGGGACTAGTCAGTATTTT. Translating gives CASSPDGSGTSQYF.

The chain uses TRBV18 and TRBJ1-3; D might be TRBD1 (6 bases). Per the germline V gene, CDR1 is KGHSH and CDR2 is LQKENI. V lost 3 bases and J 0 bases, leaving 12 bases between the germline ends. The CDR3 is 16 residues long. In DNA, the CDR3 is TGTGCCAGCTCACCTGCGGGGGCATACTCTGGAAACACCATATATTTT. Its translation is CASSPAGAYSGNTIYF.

The chain employs TRBV7-2 and TRBJ1-4; 7 nucleotides agree with TRBD1. Trimming removed 5 bases from V and 5 bases from J; junction bases left unmatched: 8. Germline lookup yields CDR1 SGHTA and CDR2 FQGNSA. The CDR3 covers 15 residues. CDR3 in amino acids: CASSPPGTANEKLFF. The CDR3 bases are TGTGCCAGCAGCCCGCCCGGGACAGCAAATGAAAAACTGTTTTTT.

Worth noting for this clone: Other DNA variants within this sample encode the same CDR3. The chain joins TRBV20-1 to TRBJ1-1; D is unclear. The V gene's germline CDR1 is DFQATT and CDR2 SNEGSKA (reference sequence). Trimming removed 3 bases from V and 3 bases from J, with 5 bases in between. This CDR3 contains 11 residues. The DNA for the CDR3 is TGCAGTGCTAGCCCCGACACTGAAGCTTTCTTT. It codes for CSASPDTEAFF.

V usage is TRBV12-3 or TRBV12-4 and J usage is TRBJ1-4, with a weak D call TRBD1 (5 bases). CDR3 length: 13 amino acids. CDR3 nucleotide sequence: TGTGCGGTCAAGGAGGGGATTAATGAAAAACTGTTTTTT. Translated: CAVKEGINEKLFF.

V and J are TRBV18 and TRBJ1-3; 8 nucleotides agree with TRBD1. With 5 bases clipped from V and 4 bases from J, the junction kept 7 bases outside the gene matches. The CDR3 has 15 residues. Per germline, CDR1 KGHSH and CDR2 LQKENI. The CDR3 DNA follows: TGTGCCAGCTCAGCGGACAGGGTTTCAGGAAACACCATATATTTT. This translates into CASSADRVSGNTIYF.

This chain uses TRBV6-5 with TRBJ2-7; 8 nucleotides align to TRBD1. J was trimmed by 2 bases and V by 6 bases; bases with no gene match: 6. CDR3 length equals 14 residues. The germline V gene encodes CDR1 MNHEY and CDR2 SVGAGI. The CDR3 DNA is TGTGCCAGCAGGTATAGGACAGGGACCTACGAGCAGTACTTC. Translating it yields CASRYRTGTYEQYF.

The J gene is TRBJ2-1, the V gene TRBV7-2, with 11 bases fitting TRBD2. Germline-derived CDR1 and CDR2 are SGHTA and FQGNSA. J gave up 6 bases and V 2 bases, and 3 bases lay outside the gene matches. The CDR3 extends over 15 amino acids. The CDR3 DNA sequence: TGTGCCAGCAGCTTAATAGCGGGAGGGTCCAATGAGCAGTTCTTC. As protein: CASSLIAGGSNEQFF.

CDR3 amino acids: CASRTGKSNTGELFF. Written as DNA, the CDR3 is TGTGCCAGCAGAACAGGGAAATCGAACACCGGGGAGCTGTTTTTT. This chain links TRBV3-1 (or the pseudogene TRBV3-2) with TRBJ2-2; tentative D call: TRBD1 (6 bases). Trimming removed 6 bases from V and 0 bases from J, with 11 bases in between. The germline CDR1 and CDR2 sequences are LGHDT and YNNKEL (reference sequence). This CDR3 comprises 15 residues.

This clone came up many times. V and J are TRBV4-1 and TRBJ2-7; 7 bases align to TRBD2. Per germline, CDR1 MGHRA and CDR2 YSYEKL. This CDR3 spans 15 amino acids. Trimming cost V 0 bases and J 5 bases; bases outside gene matches: 7. The CDR3 region is CASSQDGGGPNEQYF. In nucleotides, the CDR3 is TGCGCCAGCAGCCAAGATGGGGGAGGGCCGAACGAGCAGTACTTC.